These 19 T cell receptor beta chains originate from one sample sequenced in a study of cytomegalovirus exposure and HLA in healthy donors. The primer mix had 60 Vbeta and 13 Jbeta primers. Produced via immunoSEQ multiplex PCR; TCRdb's table is partial and in-frame only. In total, the table holds around 51,000 clones. Specimen: PBMCs. These receptors all stem from a woman in her 40s in good health and CMV-seronegative.

The chain uses TRBV4-1 and TRBJ1-2; no clear D gene. The CDR3 extends over 15 amino acids. Trimming removed 1 base from V and 4 bases from J, with 13 bases in between. Germline CDR1 is MGHRA and CDR2 is YSYEKL. The CDR3 nucleotides read TGCGCCAGCAGCCAAGCGGGAGGAGCCGTCTATGGCTACACCTTC. Residues: CASSQAGGAVYGYTF.

The CDR3 spells CAISGKTGPNTEAFF. Here the CDR3 DNA reads TGTGCCATCAGTGGGAAAACAGGGCCGAACACTGAAGCTTTCTTT. The chain couples TRBV10-3 to TRBJ1-1; TRBD1 is a possible D gene (6 bases). CDR1 and CDR2 (germline): ENHRY, SYGVKD. The CDR3 loop spans 15 amino acids. Trimming shortened V by 4 bases and J by 1 base, and 13 bases separated the two germline ends.

This chain links TRBV7-2 with TRBJ2-7; 11 positions match TRBD1. The V gene end was trimmed by 1 base and the J gene end by 4 bases; junction bases not matched to a gene: 6. The CDR3 totals 16 residues. Per the germline V gene, CDR1 is SGHTA and CDR2 is FQGNSA. The DNA for the CDR3 is TGTGCCAGCAGCTTAGACAACCGGGACAGGGGGTACGAGCAGTACTTC. The encoded protein is CASSLDNRDRGYEQYF. Using reference TRBV7-2 and TRBJ2-7 for the parts outside the CDR3, the full variable domain is GAGVSQSPSNKVTEKGKDVELRCDPISGHTALYWYRQSLGQGLEFLIYFQGNSAPDKSGLPSDRFSAERTGGSVSTLTIQRTQQEDSAVYLCASSLDNRDRGYEQYFGPGTRLTVT.

The CDR3: CASSQTGSFTEAFF. CDR3 bases: TGCGCCAGCAGCCAAACAGGATCCTTCACTGAAGCTTTCTTT. The rearrangement joins TRBV4-1 to TRBJ1-1, with TRBD1 as a possible D gene (5 bases). Germline CDR1 reads MGHRA; CDR2 reads YSYEKL. The V end was cut by 2 bases, the J end by 4 bases, with 11 bases between. The CDR3 is 14 residues long.

The J gene is TRBJ2-3, the V gene TRBV5-1, with D tentatively TRBD1 (8 bases). Trimming left V 4 bases short and J 0 bases short, with 18 bases between. This CDR3 is built from 17 residues. CDR1 and CDR2 (germline): SGHRS, YFSETQ. The CDR3 sequence: CASSTGGDSLSTDTQYF. CDR3 coding DNA: TGCGCCAGCAGCACAGGGGGGGACAGCCTTAGCACAGATACGCAGTATTTT. The full variable domain, rest sourced from reference TRBV5-1 and TRBJ2-3, is KAGVTQTPRYLIKTRGQQVTLSCSPISGHRSVSWYQQTPGQGLQFLFEYFSETQRNKGNFPGRFSGRQFSNSRSEMNVSTLELGDSALYLCASSTGGDSLSTDTQYFGPGTRLTVL.

The genes are TRBV27 and TRBJ1-1; D is perhaps TRBD1 (6 bases). V lost 0 bases and J lost 5, with 10 bases in between. The CDR3 totals 14 residues. CDR1 and CDR2 (germline): MNHEY, SMNVEV (reference sequence). The DNA for the CDR3 is TGTGCCAGCAGTTTATCGGTGGGGGCGACTGAAGCTTTCTTT. Protein: CASSLSVGATEAFF.

This sequence joins TRBV4-1 and TRBJ2-5; TRBD2 matches at 7 bases. The V gene end was trimmed by 3 bases and the J gene end by 1 base; junction bases not matched to a gene: 11. This CDR3 is built from 17 residues. In germline, CDR1 is MGHRA, CDR2 YSYEKL. The CDR3 protein is CASSQDPLAVIQETQYF. The CDR3 DNA reads TGCGCCAGCAGCCAGGATCCCCTAGCGGTAATCCAAGAGACCCAGTACTTC.

V is TRBV5-1 and J is TRBJ2-7, with 8 bases that match TRBD1. Germline V lookup: CDR1 SGHRS, CDR2 YFSETQ. The CDR3 is 16 amino acids. V gave up 4 bases and J gave up 2 bases; unmatched junction bases: 11. As DNA, the CDR3 is TGCGCCAGCAGCCTGCTACCGGGACAGGCGGCCTACGAGCAGTACTTC. Amino acid sequence: CASSLLPGQAAYEQYF.

The chain uses TRBV4-3 and TRBJ2-7, with 7 bases fitting TRBD2. Germline values: CDR1 LGHNA, CDR2 YSLEER. The trim removed 4 bases at V and 5 bases at J, leaving 11 bases unmatched. The CDR3 covers 15 residues. The CDR3, as DNA: TGCGCCAGCAGCCTGGGAGCGGGGATGAGGAACGAGCAGTACTTC. This codes for CASSLGAGMRNEQYF.

V is TRBV5-1 and J is TRBJ1-5; 7 nucleotides align to TRBD1. CDR3 length equals 15 residues. With V trimmed by 1 base and J by 6 bases, 7 bases remained unmatched. In germline, CDR1 is SGHRS, CDR2 YFSETQ. Here the CDR3 reads CASSLTGTAAQPQHF. For the CDR3, the DNA is TGCGCCAGCAGCTTGACGGGGACAGCGGCTCAGCCCCAGCATTTT.

The J gene is TRBJ2-7, the V gene TRBV5-1; a possible D gene is TRBD2 (6 bases). V lost 2 bases and J 2 bases, leaving 11 bases between the germline ends. The germline gives CDR1 SGHRS, CDR2 YFSETQ. CDR3 length: 14 amino acids. CDR3 residues: CASSFGGSAYEQYF. CDR3 DNA: TGCGCCAGCAGCTTTGGGGGGAGCGCCTACGAGCAGTACTTC.

The chain combines TRBV28 with TRBJ1-1, with D uncertain. CDR3 length: 16 residues. V lost 3 bases, J lost 4 bases, and 18 bases lay in between. Per germline, CDR1 MDHEN and CDR2 SYDVKM. The CDR3 DNA reads TGTGCCAGCAGTTTGACTCCGGGATTCGGGAGCACTGAAGCTTTCTTT. Translating it yields CASSLTPGFGSTEAFF.

The chain employs TRBV2 and TRBJ1-1, with 7 bases that match TRBD1. Germline V gene sequence: CDR1 SNHLY, CDR2 FYNNEI. V dropped 7 bases and J dropped 6; count of bases not matched to a gene: 8. This CDR3 comprises 13 residues. The CDR3 loop reads CASTGDQGAEAFF. The DNA for the CDR3 is TGTGCCAGCACCGGAGACCAGGGGGCTGAAGCTTTCTTT.

The chain is built from TRBV28 and TRBJ1-4, with 9 bases lining up with TRBD1. The CDR3 has 14 amino acids. Per the germline V gene, CDR1 is MDHEN and CDR2 is SYDVKM. The junction had 1 base not matched to a gene; V was cut back by 4 bases and J by 4 bases. The CDR3 DNA follows: TGTGCCAGCAGTTGGACAGGGGATAATGAAAAACTGTTTTTT. The encoded protein is CASSWTGDNEKLFF.

The CDR3 loop is CASSPRVGGSYEQFF. DNA of the CDR3: TGTGCCAGCAGCCCCCGGGTGGGGGGATCGTATGAGCAGTTCTTC. The rearrangement links TRBV21-1 to TRBJ2-1; the listed D gene, TRBD2, was not tested against the DNA. TRBV21-1 is deemed a pseudogene. The CDR3 totals 15 residues.

The gene calls are TRBV7-9 and TRBJ1-2, with TRBD1 as a possible D gene (5 bases). Germline values: CDR1 SEHNR, CDR2 FQNEAQ (reference sequence). V was clipped by 3 bases and J by 5 bases, with 22 bases between them. The CDR3 spans 17 residues. The CDR3 DNA is TGTGCCAGCAGCTTGGGTACGCAGGGCAGGGAAAGATATGGCTACACCTTC. Encoded protein: CASSLGTQGRERYGYTF. Drawing the rest from reference TRBV7-9 and TRBJ1-2, the complete variable domain is DTGVSQNPRHKITKRGQNVTFRCDPISEHNRLYWYRQTLGQGPEFLTYFQNEAQLEKSRLLSDRFSAERPKGSFSTLEIQRTEQGDSAMYLCASSLGTQGRERYGYTFGSGTRLTVV.

This clone shows up as medium-sized by frequency. The chain links TRBV7-9 to TRBJ1-3; no reliable D call. Germline CDR1 SEHNR, CDR2 FQNEAQ (reference sequence). The V and J ends lost 8 bases and 0 bases respectively, with 5 bases between them. There are 12 residues in the CDR3. CDR3 in amino acids: CASGLSGNTIYF. The CDR3 nucleotides are TGTGCCAGCGGGCTCTCTGGAAACACCATATATTTT. The whole variable domain, filled in from reference TRBV7-9 and TRBJ1-3, reads DTGVSQNPRHKITKRGQNVTFRCDPISEHNRLYWYRQTLGQGPEFLTYFQNEAQLEKSRLLSDRFSAERPKGSFSTLEIQRTEQGDSAMYLCASGLSGNTIYFGEGSWLTVV.

The chain carries TRBV10-3 and TRBJ2-5; perhaps D is TRBD1 or TRBD2 (5 bases each). Matching the DNA end better, TRBJ2-7 makes the J call doubtful. This CDR3 spans 11 amino acids. The germline V gene encodes CDR1 ENHRY and CDR2 SYGVKD. The CDR3 sequence is CAIGGSYEQYF. CDR3 in DNA: TGTGCCATCGGGGGCTCCTACGAGCAGTACTTC.

With regard to this clone: At one end the junction does not follow the germline gene, possibly because of a read error. The V and J genes are TRBV28 and TRBJ1-1; 9 nucleotides align to TRBD1. The CDR3 totals 12 residues. Germline V CDR1 and CDR2: MDHEN, SYDVKM. Here the CDR3 DNA reads TGTGCCAGCAGTTCAGTGGGACAGGGAGATCTCTTT. Protein sequence: CASSSVGQGDLF.